The 26 T cell receptor beta chains given below trace back to one sample, sequenced in a study of T cell responses to AZD1222 COVID-19 vaccine. The assay was immunoSEQ multiplex PCR, and TCRdb's table has in-frame clones only and misses some. In the table there are roughly 140,000 clones, over 70% of which are singletons. The source material was peripheral blood, sampled 28 days after the second AZD1222 dose. The receptors originated from an adult who received the AZD1222 COVID-19 vaccine.

Concerning this clone itself: One junction end does not reproduce the germline sequence, and a read error may be involved. The gene calls are TRBV7-7 and TRBJ1-1; D remains ambiguous. CDR3 length equals 13 residues. Per the germline V gene, CDR1 is SSHAT and CDR2 is FNYEAQ (reference sequence). The CDR3 loop is CASSLGENTEAFF. The CDR3, as DNA: TGTGCTAGCAGCTTAGGCGAGAACACTGAAGCTTTCTTT.

The chain joins TRBV7-2 to TRBJ2-1; D ambiguous. Trimming cost V 5 bases and J 10 bases, with 12 bases left between them. The CDR3 consists of 12 residues. Germline assignment: CDR1 SGHTA and CDR2 FQGNSA. The CDR3 reads CASSLSRPEQFF. The CDR3 DNA reads as TGTGCCAGCAGCCTTAGCCGACCCGAGCAGTTCTTC.

The V call is TRBV19, the J call TRBJ1-3; D possibly corresponds to TRBD1 (6 bases). Germline CDR1 LNHDA, CDR2 SQIVND (reference sequence). The V and J ends lost 5 bases and 2 bases respectively, with 10 bases between them. This CDR3 is 14 amino acids long. CDR3 sequence: CASSGGRTGNTIYF. DNA of the CDR3: TGTGCCAGTAGTGGGGGCAGGACTGGAAACACCATATATTTT.

The rearrangement uses TRBV7-8 and TRBJ2-3; 8 nucleotides agree with TRBD2. CDR3 size: 16 residues. Trimming cost V 2 bases and J 5 bases; bases outside gene matches: 9. In germline, CDR1 is SGHVS, CDR2 FQNEAQ. The CDR3 is CASSLLSAGDLDTQYF. The DNA of the CDR3 is TGTGCCAGCAGCTTATTATCAGCGGGAGACCTAGATACGCAGTATTTT. The full variable domain, completed using reference TRBV7-8 and TRBJ2-3, is GAGVSQSPRYKVAKRGQDVALRCDPISGHVSLFWYQQALGQGPEFLTYFQNEAQLDKSGLPSDRFFAERPEGSVSTLKIQRTQQEDSAVYLCASSLLSAGDLDTQYFGPGTRLTVL.

The chain recombines TRBV19 with TRBJ2-1; tentative D call: TRBD1 (5 bases). Trimming took off 4 bases at V and 2 bases at J, with 12 bases between the two ends. CDR1 is LNHDA and CDR2 is SQIVND in the germline V gene (reference sequence). The CDR3 length is 15 residues. CDR3 coding DNA: TGTGCCAGTAGTAACCTCATAGGGGCCTACAATGAGCAGTTCTTC. Its protein is CASSNLIGAYNEQFF. Filled out from reference TRBV19 and TRBJ2-1, the complete variable domain reads DGGITQSPKYLFRKEGQNVTLSCEQNLNHDAMYWYRQDPGQGLRLIYYSQIVNDFQKGDIAEGYSVSREKKESFPLTVTSAQKNPTAFYLCASSNLIGAYNEQFFGPGTRLTVL.

This chain uses TRBV7-2 with TRBJ2-1, with TRBD1 identical over 9 bases. V lost 5 bases, J lost 4 bases, and 6 bases stayed unmatched. The CDR3 runs 15 residues. Germline assignment: CDR1 SGHTA and CDR2 FQGNSA. CDR3: CASSRDRVGYNEQFF. In DNA form, the CDR3 reads TGTGCCAGCAGCCGGGACAGGGTGGGGTACAATGAGCAGTTCTTC.

The chain carries TRBV28 and TRBJ1-5; no clear D. The V and J ends lost 2 bases and 6 bases respectively, with 14 bases between them. CDR3 length equals 15 residues. CDR1 is MDHEN and CDR2 is SYDVKM in the germline V gene. The CDR3 nucleotides read TGTGCCAGCAGTTTAGGTGGGTCCCGGGGTCAGCCCCAGCATTTT. Protein: CASSLGGSRGQPQHF.

This clone was recorded a few times. V is TRBV7-9 and J is TRBJ2-5; weak D call: TRBD2 (6 bases). Germline-derived CDR1 and CDR2 are SEHNR and FQNEAQ (reference sequence). The CDR3 is 14 residues long. The V and J ends lost 5 bases and 5 bases respectively, with 15 bases between them. DNA for the CDR3: TGTGCCAGCAGCCCTAGCGCGGGGCGGGAGACCCAGTACTTC. It translates to CASSPSAGRETQYF.

This rearrangement joins TRBV12-3 or TRBV12-4 to TRBJ1-2; D unclear. V was clipped by 4 bases and J by 4 bases, with 7 bases between them. The CDR3 consists of 12 residues. The DNA of the CDR3 is TGTGCCAGCAGTTCAGACTTCTATGGCTACACCTTC. Translated, it gives CASSSDFYGYTF.

This clone has a handful of counts. The V call is TRBV6-1, the J call TRBJ1-2, with D unresolved. In germline, CDR1 is MNHNS, CDR2 SASEGT. Deletions cut 3 bases from V and 7 bases from J, with 15 bases between. The CDR3 sequence is 14 residues long. For the CDR3, the DNA is TGTGCCAGCAGTGATGGGCCCGTCGTAGGTGGCTACACCTTC. It yields the protein CASSDGPVVGGYTF.

The rearrangement links TRBV4-1 to TRBJ2-1, with D maybe TRBD2 (5 bases). The V end lost 4 bases, the J end lost 7 bases, and 11 bases lay between the germline ends. The CDR3 loop spans 13 amino acids. Germline assignment: CDR1 MGHRA and CDR2 YSYEKL. The CDR3, as DNA: TGCGCCAGCAGCCCGAGCGGAGTTAATGAGCAGTTCTTC. It yields the protein CASSPSGVNEQFF.

CDR3 loop: CASSFGLNTEAFF. As DNA, the CDR3 is TGCGCCAGCAGCTTCGGACTGAACACTGAAGCTTTCTTT. The chain is built from TRBV5-1 and TRBJ1-1; D is ambiguous. The CDR3 is 13 residues long. Germline V gene lookup returns CDR1 SGHRS and CDR2 YFSETQ. V shed 2 bases and J shed 0 bases, with 5 bases lying between them. Filled out from reference TRBV5-1 and TRBJ1-1, the complete variable domain reads KAGVTQTPRYLIKTRGQQVTLSCSPISGHRSVSWYQQTPGQGLQFLFEYFSETQRNKGNFPGRFSGRQFSNSRSEMNVSTLELGDSALYLCASSFGLNTEAFFGQGTRLTVV.

This chain connects TRBV28 to TRBJ1-5, with 9 bases fitting TRBD1. Trimming cost V 6 bases and J 0 bases; bases outside gene matches: 18. CDR1 and CDR2 (germline): MDHEN, SYDVKM. CDR3 length equals 20 residues. As DNA, the CDR3 is TGTGCCAGCAGGGACGTCTACAGGGGGCCCAAAGAATATAGCAATCAGCCCCAGCATTTT. Translated, it gives CASRDVYRGPKEYSNQPQHF.

This chain links TRBV10-3 with TRBJ2-2, with TRBD1 matching 9 bases. V shed 7 bases and J 5 bases; nucleotides not matched to a gene: 5. The germline V gene has CDR1 ENHRY and CDR2 SYGVKD. This CDR3 contains 14 residues. The CDR3 bases are TGTGCCATCAAGGGGACAGGGACGACCGGGGAGCTGTTTTTT. Its protein product is CAIKGTGTTGELFF.

The DNA for the CDR3 is TGTGCCAGCAGCCCCCGGGACAGGGGAGGAACCACTGAAGCTTTCTTT. This gives the protein CASSPRDRGGTTEAFF. The chain has TRBV9 and TRBJ1-1, with 10 bases fitting TRBD1. The germline V gene has CDR1 SGDLS and CDR2 YYNGEE. Germline trimming cut 4 bases from V and 4 bases from J; bases unmatched to any gene: 10. This CDR3 region has 16 residues.

The V and J genes are TRBV4-1 and TRBJ1-1; D may be TRBD1 (5 bases). The CDR3 totals 13 residues. With 0 bases removed from V and 7 bases from J, the gap between germline ends came to 9 bases. Germline assignment: CDR1 MGHRA and CDR2 YSYEKL. This CDR3 reads CASSQDLGGEAFF. The CDR3, as DNA: TGCGCCAGCAGCCAAGATCTGGGGGGTGAAGCTTTCTTT.

This sequence joins TRBV6-5 and TRBJ2-1; a possible D gene is TRBD2 (6 bases). The CDR3 covers 13 residues. Trimming removed 6 bases from V and 8 bases from J, with 14 bases in between. Germline V CDR1 and CDR2: MNHEY, SVGAGI. CDR3 region: CASRSSARYEQFF. The DNA for the CDR3 is TGTGCCAGCAGGTCTAGCGCCCGGTATGAGCAGTTCTTC.

This sequence joins TRBV25-1 and TRBJ1-1, with 8 positions matching TRBD1. Germline CDR1 and CDR2: MGHDK and SYGVNS. This CDR3 has 12 amino acids. J lost 8 bases, V lost 7 bases, and 6 bases had no gene match. CDR3 residues: CASTRGDREAFF. CDR3 coding DNA: TGTGCCAGCACCAGGGGGGACAGGGAAGCTTTCTTT.

V gene TRBV6-6 combines with J gene TRBJ2-7, with 10 bases that match TRBD1. The CDR3 loop spans 15 amino acids. After removal of 3 bases from V and 2 bases from J, the junction contained 4 bases not matched to a gene. Germline-derived CDR1 and CDR2 are MNHNY and SVGAGI (reference sequence). In nucleotides, the CDR3 is TGTGCCAGCAGTTATACCGGGACAGGGGCCTACGAGCAGTACTTC. Protein: CASSYTGTGAYEQYF.

This chain joins TRBV4-2 and TRBJ2-3; tentative D call: TRBD2 (5 bases). The germline gives CDR1 LGHNA, CDR2 YNFKEQ. V lost 1 base and J lost 3, with 11 bases in between. The CDR3 totals 15 residues. CDR3 nucleotide sequence: TGTGCCAGCAGCCAAGTTGGAGGAGGAACAGATACGCAGTATTTT. Translated, it gives CASSQVGGGTDTQYF.

The chain recombines TRBV7-9 with TRBJ2-3; 11 nucleotides match TRBD2. The CDR3 is made up of 15 amino acids. From germline, CDR1 is SEHNR and CDR2 FQNEAQ (reference sequence). The V and J ends lost 3 bases and 2 bases, in that order; junction bases with no gene match: 1. CDR3: CASSLGLADTDTQYF. In DNA form, the CDR3 reads TGTGCCAGCAGCTTGGGACTAGCGGACACAGATACGCAGTATTTT.

The rearrangement joins TRBV12-3 or TRBV12-4 to TRBJ1-1; a possible D gene is TRBD1 (5 bases). V was clipped by 6 bases and J by 4 bases, with 12 bases between them. The CDR3 extends over 13 amino acids. The CDR3 here is CASSLQGSTEAFF. Here the CDR3 DNA reads TGTGCCAGCAGCCTTCAGGGTAGCACTGAAGCTTTCTTT.

The V and J genes are TRBV9 and TRBJ2-7; TRBD2 matches at 7 bases. Germline V gene sequence: CDR1 SGDLS, CDR2 YYNGEE. The V segment lost 0 bases and the J segment 4 bases; nucleotides outside the gene matches: 10. The CDR3 extends over 16 amino acids. The CDR3 loop is CASSVGNGLGLYEQYF. As DNA, the CDR3 is TGTGCCAGCAGCGTAGGAAATGGACTAGGCTTATACGAGCAGTACTTC.

The chain recombines TRBV5-1 with TRBJ2-7; TRBD2 might be the D (6 bases). V was clipped by 0 bases and J by 3 bases, with 10 bases between them. In germline, CDR1 is SGHRS, CDR2 YFSETQ. The CDR3 has 14 amino acids. Here the CDR3 reads CASSLDRTNYEQYF. The DNA of the CDR3 is TGCGCCAGCAGCTTGGACAGGACTAACTACGAGCAGTACTTC.

The DNA for the CDR3 is TGTGCCAGCAGCAGTAGCGGGACGTACACCGGGGAGCTGTTTTTT. This encodes CASSSSGTYTGELFF. The chain combines TRBV7-6 with TRBJ2-2; 8 nucleotides line up with TRBD2. Germline V gene data show CDR1 as SGHVS and CDR2 as FNYEAQ. J gave up 3 bases and V 5 bases, and 5 bases lay outside the gene matches. This CDR3 is built from 15 residues.

The chain joins TRBV5-1 to TRBJ1-2; 7 bases are shared with TRBD1. Trimming cost V 2 bases and J 8 bases; bases outside gene matches: 9. Germline CDR1 and CDR2: SGHRS and YFSETQ. The CDR3 runs 14 residues. The CDR3 loop is CASSFGQGVEGYTF. The CDR3 DNA is TGCGCCAGCAGCTTTGGGCAGGGGGTCGAGGGCTACACCTTC. Using reference TRBV5-1 and TRBJ1-2 for the parts outside the CDR3, the full variable domain is KAGVTQTPRYLIKTRGQQVTLSCSPISGHRSVSWYQQTPGQGLQFLFEYFSETQRNKGNFPGRFSGRQFSNSRSEMNVSTLELGDSALYLCASSFGQGVEGYTFGSGTRLTVV.